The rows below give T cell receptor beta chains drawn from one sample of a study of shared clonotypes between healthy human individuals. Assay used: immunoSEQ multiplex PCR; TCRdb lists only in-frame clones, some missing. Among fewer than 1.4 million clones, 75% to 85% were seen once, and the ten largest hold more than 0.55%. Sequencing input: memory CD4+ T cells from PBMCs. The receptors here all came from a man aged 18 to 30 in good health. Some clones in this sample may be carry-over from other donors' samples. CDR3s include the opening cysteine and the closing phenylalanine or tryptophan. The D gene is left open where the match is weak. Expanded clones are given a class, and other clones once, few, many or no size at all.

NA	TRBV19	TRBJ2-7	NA	TGTGCCAGTAGGGGCGGACCCTCCTACGAGCAGTACTTC	CASRGGPSYEQYF
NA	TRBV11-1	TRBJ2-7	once	TGTGCCAGCAGCTTAGCGCCCACGACAGACTACGAGCAGTACTTC	CASSLAPTTDYEQYF
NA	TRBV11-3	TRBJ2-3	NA	TGTGCCAGCAGCTTGATCGAGGGGGGTACGCAGTATTTT	CASSLIEGGTQYF
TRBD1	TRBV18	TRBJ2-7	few	TGTGCCAGCTTAGGGCAACAGGGGGCTGCCTCCGAGCAGTACTTC	CASLGQQGAASEQYF
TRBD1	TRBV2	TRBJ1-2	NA	TGTGCCACAAGTACCGGGACAGCCTATGGCTACACCTTC	CATSTGTAYGYTF
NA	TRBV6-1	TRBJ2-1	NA	TGTGCCAGCAGTGACTCGAACCCCCCCCGCGATGAGCAGTTCTTC	CASSDSNPPRDEQFF
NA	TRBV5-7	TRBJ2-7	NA	TGTGCCAGCAGCGGGGGGTACAGGGTTGATCCCTACGAGCAGTACTTC	CASSGGYRVDPYEQYF
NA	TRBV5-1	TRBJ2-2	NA	TGCGCCAGCAGGCCCAGGGGCGCCAACACCGGGGAGCTGTTTTTT	CASRPRGANTGELFF
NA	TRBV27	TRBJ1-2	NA	TGTGCCAGCAAAGATGTCCGGAGCTATGGCTACACCTTC	CASKDVRSYGYTF
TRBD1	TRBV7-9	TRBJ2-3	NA	TGTGCCAGCAGCTCGGACAGGGCCACAGATACGCAGTATTTT	CASSSDRATDTQYF
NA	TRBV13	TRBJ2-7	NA	TGTGCCAGCAGCTCGTTAGGGGGGGAGTCACCGAGGGAGCAGTACTTC	CASSSLGGESPREQYF
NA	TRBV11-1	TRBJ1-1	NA	TGTGCCAGCAGGGTCGACACCCGGGGCACTGAAGCTTTCTTT	CASRVDTRGTEAFF
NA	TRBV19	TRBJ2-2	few	TGTGCCAGTAGTTTCCGGACTCTGGGTGGGACCGGGGAGCTGTTTTTT	CASSFRTLGGTGELFF
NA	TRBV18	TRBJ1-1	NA	TGTGCCAGCTCACCCGGGGCAGGGCTCATGAACACTGAAGCTTTCTTT	CASSPGAGLMNTEAFF
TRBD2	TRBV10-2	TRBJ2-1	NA	TGCGCCAGCAAATACCCCGGCGGGAGAGTCAATGAGCAGTTCTTC	CASKYPGGRVNEQFF
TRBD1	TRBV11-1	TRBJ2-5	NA	TGTGCCAGCAGCTCCGAACAGGGGGCGGGGGAGACCCAGTACTTC	CASSSEQGAGETQYF
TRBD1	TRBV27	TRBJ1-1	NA	TGTGCCAACGACAGGGGCTCTCATAAAGCTGAAGCTTTCTTT	CANDRGSHKAEAFF
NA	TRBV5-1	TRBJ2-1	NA	TGCGCCAGCAGCGCGCCCCAGGGTTACTACAATGAGCAGTTCTTC	CASSAPQGYYNEQFF
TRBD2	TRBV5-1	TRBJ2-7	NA	TGCGCCAGCAGTACTAGCGGGAGTAGATCCTACGAGCAGTACTTC	CASSTSGSRSYEQYF
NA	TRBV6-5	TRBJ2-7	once	TGTGCCAGCAGCTCGTGGGGGACGACCTACGAGCAGTACTTC	CASSSWGTTYEQYF
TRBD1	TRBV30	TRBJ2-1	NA	TGTGCCTCCAAAACAGGGGCGAGCTCCTACAATGAGCAGTTCTTC	CASKTGASSYNEQFF
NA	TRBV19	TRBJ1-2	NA	TGTGCCAGTAGCCCCGGGGGGGGTCCCTATGGCTACACCTTC	CASSPGGGPYGYTF
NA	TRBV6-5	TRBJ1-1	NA	TGTGCCAGCAGTTTCTCGCAGGGGGAAGCTTTCTTT	CASSFSQGEAFF
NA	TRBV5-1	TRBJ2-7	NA	TGCGCCAGCAGCTTGGCCGCAACTGCCCAGTTCGGCGAGCAGTACTTC	CASSLAATAQFGEQYF
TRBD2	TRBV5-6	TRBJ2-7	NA	TGTGCCAGCAGCTTGAGCGCTAGCGGTTCCTACGAGCAGTACTTC	CASSLSASGSYEQYF
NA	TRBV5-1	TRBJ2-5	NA	TGCGCCAGCAGCCTGGAGTACCCGCCAAAAGAGACCCAGTACTTC	CASSLEYPPKETQYF
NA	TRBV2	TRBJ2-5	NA	TGTGCCAGCACCAGGTTCCAAGAGACCCAGTACTTC	CASTRFQETQYF
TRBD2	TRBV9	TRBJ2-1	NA	TGTGCCAGCAGCGCCAGGACTAGCTCAAATGAGCAGTTCTTC	CASSARTSSNEQFF
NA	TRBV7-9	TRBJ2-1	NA	TGTGCCAGCAGCTCCGTACGGGTCTCCTACAATGAGCAGTTCTTC	CASSSVRVSYNEQFF
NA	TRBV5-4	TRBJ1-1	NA	TGTGCCAGCAGCCCAGAGGGGCGAAACACTGAAGCTTTCTTT	CASSPEGRNTEAFF
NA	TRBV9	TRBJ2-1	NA	TGTGCCAGCAGCCCGACGGGACTCCCGGTTCATGAGCAGTTCTTC	CASSPTGLPVHEQFF
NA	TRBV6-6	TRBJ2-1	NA	TGTGCCAGCAGTCGAGCCGGGGGCTACAATGAGCAGTTCTTC	CASSRAGGYNEQFF
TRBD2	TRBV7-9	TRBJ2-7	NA	TGTGCCAGCAGCCCCCCCCGTGGGAGGGCCCTCGGGGAGCAGTACTTC	CASSPPRGRALGEQYF
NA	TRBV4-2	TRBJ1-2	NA	TGTGCCAGCAGCCAGGATGGAACAGGGCGCAACTATGGCTACACCTTC	CASSQDGTGRNYGYTF
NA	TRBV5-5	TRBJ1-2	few	TGTGCCAGCAGCTTCAAACAGGGAAACTATGGCTACACCTTC	CASSFKQGNYGYTF